The present entry profiles one T cell receptor beta chain with its context. These data come from a study of control samples from healthy donors and cancer patients. This CDR3 has 15 amino acids. CDR1 and CDR2 (germline): MNHEY, SMNVEV (reference sequence). J was trimmed by 1 base and V by 3 bases; bases with no gene match: 3. Profiled with immunoSEQ multiplex PCR; TCRdb holds only in-frame clones, not every one. The data show about 79,000 clones, approximately 94% seen once. The V and J genes are TRBV27 and TRBJ2-1; 7 bases are a match to TRBD1. Sequencing was carried out using PBMCs. This clonotype was obtained from a woman in her thirties or forties with lung cancer. The CDR3 spells CASSFEGASYNEQFF. In DNA, the CDR3 is TGTGCCAGCAGTTTCGAGGGGGCGTCCTACAATGAGCAGTTCTTC.